Reported below is one TCR beta chain. The antigen remains unidentified. This record comes from a study of cytomegalovirus exposure and HLA in healthy donors. Study outcomes and limitations: Donor immune exposure was known only as CMV serostatus.

CDR1 is SNHLY, CDR2 FYNNEI, per germline. The CDR3 has 16 amino acids. V was trimmed by 2 bases and J by 6 bases, leaving 20 bases between them. A multiplex PCR was run with 60 Vbeta primers and 13 Jbeta primers. Assay: immunoSEQ multiplex PCR; the TCRdb copy retains only in-frame clones and omits some. The sample gives roughly 150,000 clones, around 80% of which show up once; 1.4% to 1.5% is in the top ten. The clonotype was recovered from a male donor in good health and CMV-seronegative. The V gene is TRBV2, the J gene TRBJ2-7; a weak D match, TRBD1 (5 bases). Sequencing was carried out using PBMCs. CDR3 sequence reads: CASSERGTFRNSEQYF. The CDR3 coding sequence is TGTGCCAGCAGTGAAAGGGGCACCTTTCGGAATTCCGAGCAGTACTTC.